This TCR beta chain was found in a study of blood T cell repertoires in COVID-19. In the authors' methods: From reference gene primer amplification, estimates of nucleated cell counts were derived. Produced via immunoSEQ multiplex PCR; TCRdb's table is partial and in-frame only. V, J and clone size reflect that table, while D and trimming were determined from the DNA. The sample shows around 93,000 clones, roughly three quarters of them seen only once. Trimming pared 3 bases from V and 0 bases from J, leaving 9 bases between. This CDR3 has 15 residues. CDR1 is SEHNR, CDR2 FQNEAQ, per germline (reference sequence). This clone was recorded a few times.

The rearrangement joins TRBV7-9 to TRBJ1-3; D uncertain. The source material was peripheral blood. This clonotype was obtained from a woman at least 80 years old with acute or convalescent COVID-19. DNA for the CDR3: TGTGCCAGCAGCTTGCGGCCGCTCTCTGGAAACACCATATATTTT. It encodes CASSLRPLSGNTIYF.